This T cell receptor delta chain was sequenced during a study of Vδ1+ human thymocytes (dated by TCRdb to 2017 to 2018). Regarding the research as a whole: As a data resource, the study described the mRNA-level TRG and TRD CDR3 repertoires of highly purified Vdelta1+ thymocytes obtained from young children. Validation of the multiplex-based CDR3 amplicon strategy against 5'RACE-based CDR3 amplicon generation methods had been performed previously. General study outcomes and caveats: Numerous TRG clonotypes were shared among donors (up to roughly 7x10^3), while TRD repertoires were essentially private (a maximum of 116 shared). The authors advised highly purified populations and single-cell validation, since unexpected Vdelta2 sequences could cause misinterpretation of bulk repertoire data. Donors did not cluster by age or sex, so the analyses were not stratified by age or sex. The thymic TRG and TRD repertoires appeared highly polyclonal, with Gaussian CDR3 length distributions, in contrast to the oligoclonal repertoires of peripheral blood. Despite high sort purity, around 20% of thymic TRD sequences were Vdelta2 (and few Vdelta3), unlike peripheral blood Vdelta1+ controls.

On this clone itself: This receptor's antigen is unknown. The input lacks base qualities; no much larger clone sits a single base away.

RNA was extracted with the RNeasy mini kit and reverse transcribed using Superscript III. CDR3 amplicons were produced by multiplex PCR using pooled V-gene forward primers and a constant-region reverse primer with Illumina adaptor overhangs. After gel purification, the amplicons were indexed with Nextera index primers during 7 to 8 additional PCR cycles and then purified using AMPure XP beads. The libraries were sequenced on an Illumina MiSeq using paired-end 250 bp reads, dual indexing and a 20% PhiX spike-in. In the paper's pipeline: Reads were quality checked with FastQC, and TRG read pairs were merged with ea-utils fastq-join. IMGT/HighV-QUEST was used to annotate the sequences, only productive sequences with an unambiguous V-gene assignment were kept, and clonotypes were defined as sequences sharing an identical CDR3 sequence. For downstream analysis, the tools were VDJtools 1.1.1, tcR 2.2.3, Treemap and vegan Shannon diversity in R 3.4.4. TCRdb processed the public reads again with the CATT caller, after which rows with matching DNA were combined. The V and J calls, along with clone size, are taken from TCRdb and not from the paper's own processing. Across this sample there are about 53,000 delta-chain clones, with over 13% seen only once. In total, the top ten clones hold approximately 0.4% of the sample.

The CDR3 covers 20 residues, taking in both the cysteine and the phenylalanine. Only the CDR3 part of the read is kept: 60 bases, read in frame from the first base. Trimming leaves V shorter by 2 bases and J shorter by 3 bases, with the junction holding 15 bases beyond the gene matches. The germline V gene supplies CDR1 TSWWSYY and CDR2 QGS. Thymic samples were depleted of alphabeta T cells, then CD3+ TCRVdelta1+ TCRVdelta2- thymocytes were FACS-sorted. A purity of roughly 97% to 99.6% was achieved for sorted Vdelta1+ thymocytes. Thymic specimens were obtained from several paediatric patients, aged from roughly 5 days to 17 months, who were undergoing corrective cardiac surgery. After the thymic tissue was dispersed, mononuclear cells were isolated using a Histopaque-1077 density gradient. For staining, the antibodies used were anti-TCRVdelta1 clone TS8.2, anti-TCRVdelta2 clone B6, anti-CD3 clone HIT3a and anti-TCRalphabeta clone IP26.

The receptor was derived from a girl less than two years old who had congenital heart surgery. The sample comprised Vdelta1+ gamma-delta thymocytes from the thymus. This specimen's cell subset or site label, per the study, means: FACS-sorted CD3+ TCRalphabeta- TCRVdelta1+ TCRVdelta2- thymocytes. The sequence links TRDV1 to TRDJ1; 13 central bases correspond to TRDD3. In nucleotides, the sequence is TGTGCTCTTGGGGAATTTGTCCTACCCAGTACTGGGGGATACGCCGATAAACTCATCTTT. Its product reads: CALGEFVLPSTGGYADKLIF.